The clone carrying this T cell receptor beta chain has more than one count but fewer than ten. Time point denoted: patch test 1, 2 weeks after DPC sensitization. Sample treatment: therapeutic diphenylcyclopropenone sensitization with weekly scalp DPC. In TCRdb, the RACE reads were re-called with MiXCR into one record per CDR3 protein. This sample has approximately 350,000 distinct CDR3 sequences, with roughly 6.9% found just once. The data were obtained in a study of human T cells and chemical hapten exposure. Trimming left V 5 bases short and J 3 bases short, with 8 bases between. Germline V lookup: CDR1 MNHEY, CDR2 SVGAGI. The CDR3 has 13 residues.

The starting material was whole blood, obtained in connection with sensitization to the hapten diphenylcyclopropenone (DPC). This sequence was found in a woman between 18 and 29 years old with alopecia areata. Some clones in this sample may be carry-over from other donors' samples. The chain joins TRBV6-5 to TRBJ1-5, with a possible D match to TRBD1 (5 bases). In DNA form, the CDR3 reads TGTGCCAGCAGTCGGACACCCAATCAGCCCCAGCATTTT. Protein sequence: CASSRTPNQPQHF.